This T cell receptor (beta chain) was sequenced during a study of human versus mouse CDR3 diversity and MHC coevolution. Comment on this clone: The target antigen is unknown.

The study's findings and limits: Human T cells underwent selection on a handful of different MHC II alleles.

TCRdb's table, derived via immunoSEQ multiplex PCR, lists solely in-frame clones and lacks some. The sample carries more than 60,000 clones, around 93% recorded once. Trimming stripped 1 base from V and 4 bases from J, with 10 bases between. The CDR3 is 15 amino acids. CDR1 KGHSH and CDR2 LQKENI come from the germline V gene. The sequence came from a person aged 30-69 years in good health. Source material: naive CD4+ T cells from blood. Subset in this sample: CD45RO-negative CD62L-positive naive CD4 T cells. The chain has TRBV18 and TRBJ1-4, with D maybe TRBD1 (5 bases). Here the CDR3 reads CASSPLRQNNEKLFF. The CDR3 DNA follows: TGTGCCAGCTCACCACTTCGACAGAATAATGAAAAACTGTTTTTT.